The rows below give T cell receptor beta chains drawn from one sample of a study of T cell clones after liver transplantation. TCRdb's copy holds only in-frame clones and misses some; the assay was immunoSEQ multiplex PCR. Of about 120,000 clones in the sample, approximately 90% were seen once. The material sequenced was CD4+ T cells from blood, taken 12 months after liver transplant. The source of these receptors is a human patient who received a liver transplant. These T cells may partly come from the graft donor. Both conserved end residues are part of each CDR3. A D gene is named only where the DNA matches it firmly. The size of a clone is reported for some rows only, either as once, few or many, or as a class for expanded clones.

TRBV6-1	TRBJ1-2	-	few	CASISPNYGYTF	TGTGCCAGCATAAGCCCGAACTATGGCTACACCTTC
TRBV5-1	TRBJ2-3	TRBD2	-	CASSELAGEADTQYF	TGCGCCAGCAGCGAACTAGCGGGAGAGGCAGATACGCAGTATTTT
TRBV7-3	TRBJ2-2	TRBD1	-	CASSLNRGTNTGELFF	TGTGCCAGCAGCTTAAACAGGGGTACGAACACCGGGGAGCTGTTTTTT
TRBV5-1	TRBJ1-1	-	once	CASSLRVNTEAFF	TGCGCCAGCAGCCTACGTGTAAACACTGAAGCTTTCTTT
TRBV29-1	TRBJ2-1	TRBD1	-	CSVLTDRSEGHEQFF	TGCAGCGTTCTAACGGACAGGTCAGAGGGCCATGAGCAGTTCTTC
TRBV4-1	TRBJ1-1	TRBD1	few	CASSQAFRGQNTEAFF	TGCGCCAGCAGCCAAGCCTTTAGGGGGCAGAACACTGAAGCTTTCTTT
TRBV11-1	TRBJ2-7	-	-	CASSYSGGSYEQYF	TGTGCCAGCAGCTACTCCGGGGGCTCCTACGAGCAGTACTTC
TRBV7-2	TRBJ2-3	TRBD2	-	CASTSGSTDTQYF	TGTGCCAGCACTAGCGGCAGCACAGATACGCAGTATTTT
TRBV4-2	TRBJ2-7	-	-	CASSQAPPGASSSYEQYF	TGTGCCAGCAGCCAAGCCCCGCCCGGCGCATCAAGCTCCTACGAGCAGTACTTC
TRBV5-6	TRBJ1-4	TRBD1	-	CASSPLTGLGEKLFF	TGTGCCAGCAGCCCCCTGACAGGGCTAGGTGAAAAACTGTTTTTT
TRBV7-3	TRBJ2-1	TRBD1	-	CASSTGTGTLIREQFF	TGTGCCAGCAGCACGGGGACAGGGACTCTTATCCGGGAGCAGTTCTTC
TRBV10-3	TRBJ2-7	TRBD1	-	CAISDGTGSYEQYF	TGTGCCATCAGTGATGGGACAGGCTCCTACGAGCAGTACTTC
TRBV28	TRBJ1-1	TRBD1	-	CASSLGTGPNTEAFF	TGTGCCAGCAGTCTAGGGACAGGGCCGAACACTGAAGCTTTCTTT
TRBV9	TRBJ1-2	-	-	CASSVEGAQGYTF	TGTGCCAGCAGCGTTGAAGGGGCACAGGGCTACACCTTC
TRBV9	TRBJ2-1	TRBD2	-	CASSVASSGSRIEQFF	TGTGCCAGCAGCGTAGCTTCGAGCGGGAGCCGTATTGAGCAGTTCTTC
TRBV19	TRBJ2-4	-	-	CASSMGAPAKNIQYF	TGTGCCAGTAGTATGGGAGCTCCAGCCAAAAACATTCAGTACTTC
TRBV4-1	TRBJ1-1	TRBD1	-	CASSQGQGAFTEAFF	TGCGCCAGCAGCCAGGGACAGGGGGCGTTCACTGAAGCTTTCTTT
TRBV11-2	TRBJ1-2	-	-	CASSSLVNYGYTF	TGTGCCAGCAGTTCATTAGTTAACTATGGCTACACCTTC
TRBV5-1	TRBJ1-4	TRBD1	-	CASSKDRGRFEKLFF	TGCGCCAGCAGCAAAGACAGGGGGCGCTTTGAAAAACTGTTTTTT
TRBV9	TRBJ1-2	TRBD1	-	CASSETLGQGSGYTF	TGTGCCAGCAGCGAGACCCTAGGACAGGGCTCTGGCTACACCTTC
TRBV7-2	TRBJ1-1	-	-	CASSRDNLPLNTEAFF	TGTGCCAGCAGCCGGGACAACCTCCCTTTGAACACTGAAGCTTTCTTT
TRBV7-9	TRBJ2-2	-	-	CASSLHMNTGELFF	TGTGCCAGCAGCCTCCATATGAACACCGGGGAGCTGTTTTTT
TRBV28	TRBJ2-5	-	once	CASSPRGSGAEETQYF	TGTGCCAGCAGTCCCCGGGGTAGCGGCGCCGAAGAGACCCAGTACTTC
TRBV7-8	TRBJ2-7	-	-	CASSLVKDGEQYF	TGTGCCAGCAGCTTAGTCAAGGACGGCGAGCAGTACTTC
TRBV11-2	TRBJ2-7	TRBD1	-	CASSRSGGASYEQYF	TGTGCCAGCAGCCGTTCAGGGGGCGCATCCTACGAGCAGTACTTC
TRBV6-1	TRBJ1-1	-	-	CASGRGNTEAFF	TGTGCCAGCGGAAGAGGGAACACTGAAGCTTTCTTT
TRBV7-8	TRBJ2-7	-	-	CASSLSGAKGEQYF	TGTGCCAGCAGCTTATCGGGGGCTAAGGGTGAGCAGTACTTC
TRBV7-3	TRBJ2-2	TRBD1	-	CASSLKGQGIGELFF	TGTGCCAGCAGCCTTAAGGGACAGGGGATCGGGGAGCTGTTTTTT
TRBV7-9	TRBJ2-7	-	once	CASSLADGTYEQYF	TGTGCCAGCAGCTTAGCGGACGGTACCTACGAGCAGTACTTC
TRBV11-1	TRBJ2-3	-	-	CASSLQGRTDTQYF	TGTGCCAGCAGCCTACAGGGACGGACAGATACGCAGTATTTT
TRBV27	TRBJ1-5	-	-	CASSFRADNQPQHF	TGTGCCAGCAGTTTCCGGGCCGACAATCAGCCCCAGCATTTT
TRBV2	TRBJ2-3	-	once	CASRRVRETLYF	TGTGCCAGCAGGAGGGTTCGGGAGACGTTATATTTT
TRBV19	TRBJ2-7	-	-	CASSRGFTYEQYF	TGTGCCAGTAGCAGGGGATTCACCTACGAGCAGTACTTC
TRBV11-3	TRBJ2-2	TRBD1	-	CASTSGQSTGELFF	TGTGCCAGCACCTCGGGACAGTCCACCGGGGAGCTGTTTTTT
TRBV18	TRBJ2-1	-	-	CASSPEARQSSYNEQFF	TGTGCCAGCTCACCAGAAGCCCGCCAGAGCTCCTACAATGAGCAGTTCTTC
TRBV30	TRBJ2-7	-	-	CAWRPWGSGTYEQYF	TGTGCCTGGAGGCCCTGGGGTAGCGGAACCTACGAGCAGTACTTC
TRBV6-5	TRBJ2-5	TRBD1	-	CASSRDRGREETQYF	TGTGCCAGCAGTCGGGACAGGGGGAGGGAAGAGACCCAGTACTTC
TRBV18	TRBJ1-1	TRBD1	-	CAAQQGTDTEAFF	TGTGCAGCCCAACAGGGGACCGACACTGAAGCTTTCTTT
TRBV10-2	TRBJ2-7	TRBD2	-	CATSGTSGYEQYF	TGCGCCACCTCCGGGACTAGCGGGTACGAGCAGTACTTC
TRBV25-1	TRBJ2-3	-	-	CASRPSGVADTQYF	TGTGCCAGCAGGCCCTCCGGGGTGGCAGATACGCAGTATTTT
TRBV6-1	TRBJ2-7	TRBD2	-	CASSGTSGSPPYEQYF	TGTGCCAGCAGTGGGACTAGCGGGAGTCCCCCCTACGAGCAGTACTTC
TRBV6-5	TRBJ1-4	-	-	CASRETAFNEKLFF	TGTGCCAGCAGGGAGACGGCCTTTAATGAAAAACTGTTTTTT
TRBV27	TRBJ2-7	TRBD1	-	CASSSGQGYEQYF	TGTGCCAGCAGTTCGGGACAGGGGTACGAGCAGTACTTC
TRBV25-1	TRBJ1-1	TRBD1	-	CASSEYRGMNTEAFF	TGTGCCAGCAGTGAATACAGGGGGATGAACACTGAAGCTTTCTTT
TRBV6-1	TRBJ1-5	TRBD1	-	CASSVRQGGYNQPQHF	TGTGCCAGCAGTGTCAGACAGGGTGGGTACAATCAGCCCCAGCATTTT
TRBV29-1	TRBJ2-2	TRBD1	-	CSVVRGRNTGELFF	TGCAGCGTTGTAAGGGGGCGGAATACCGGGGAGCTGTTTTTT
TRBV2	TRBJ1-4	-	-	CASSYLEGATEKLFF	TGTGCCAGCAGTTACCTGGAGGGTGCGACTGAAAAACTGTTTTTT
TRBV7-2	TRBJ2-5	TRBD2	-	CASSLALREGQETQYF	TGTGCCAGCAGCTTAGCCCTGCGGGAGGGCCAAGAGACCCAGTACTTC
TRBV4-2	TRBJ2-3	TRBD1	-	CASSQGGRDRVDTQYF	TGTGCCAGCAGCCAAGGCGGACGGGACAGGGTTGATACGCAGTATTTT
TRBV6-6	TRBJ2-6	-	-	CASSYPEGGANVLTF	TGTGCCAGCAGTTACCCCGAGGGAGGGGCCAACGTCCTGACTTTC